The next 25 T cell receptor beta chains were all read from a single sample in a study of cytomegalovirus exposure and HLA in healthy donors. In the PCR, 60 Vbeta and 13 Jbeta primers were used. Clones were read by immunoSEQ multiplex PCR, and TCRdb kept only the in-frame ones, dropping some. The sample lists over 200,000 clones, approximately 68% seen once, with 1.8% in the top ten. Sample: PBMCs. The receptors come from a woman in her thirties in good health and CMV-seronegative.

The chain links TRBV6-5 to TRBJ1-1; unclear D gene. Trimming pared 2 bases from V and 8 bases from J, leaving 6 bases between. Germline V gene sequence: CDR1 MNHEY, CDR2 SVGAGI. The CDR3 has 11 residues. Here the CDR3 DNA reads TGTGCCAGCAGTTACACATGGGAAGCTTTCTTT. Protein: CASSYTWEAFF.

The count of this clone is one. CDR3 sequence: CASSYMGQDNQPQHF. CDR3 DNA: TGTGCCAGCAGTTACATGGGACAGGATAATCAGCCCCAGCATTTT. The chain carries TRBV6-5 and TRBJ1-5; 8 nucleotides match TRBD1. The CDR3 loop spans 15 amino acids. From germline, CDR1 is MNHEY and CDR2 SVGAGI. V shed 2 bases and J 4 bases; nucleotides not matched to a gene: 4.

The chain recombines TRBV25-1 with TRBJ1-1, with TRBD1 matching over 7 bases. The CDR3 extends over 14 amino acids. The V gene's germline CDR1 is MGHDK and CDR2 SYGVNS. V lost 6 bases to trimming and J lost 5 bases; unmatched junction nucleotides: 9. CDR3 sequence: CASRETGRGTEAFF. The CDR3 bases are TGTGCCAGCAGAGAGACAGGGCGGGGAACTGAAGCTTTCTTT.

The V gene is TRBV6-4, the J gene TRBJ1-2; D is unclear. Trimming cost V 7 bases and J 5 bases, with 17 bases left between them. CDR1 and CDR2 (germline): MRHNA, SNTAGT. This CDR3 has 14 amino acids. The CDR3 protein is CASKYVNFRYGYTF. The CDR3 coding sequence is TGTGCCAGCAAATACGTCAATTTCAGGTATGGCTACACCTTC.

The chain employs TRBV21-1 and TRBJ1-5; TRBD1 is the table's D call and was not checked against the DNA. TRBV21-1 is marked as a pseudogene. The CDR3 has 19 amino acids. The DNA for the CDR3 is TGTGCCAGCAGCAACTTCTGGACAGTCCATAGCGATAGCAATCAGCCCCAGCATTTT. Residues: CASSNFWTVHSDSNQPQHF.

This sequence joins TRBV18 and TRBJ1-1; 9 positions match TRBD1. CDR3 length equals 17 residues. The V gene's germline CDR1 is KGHSH and CDR2 LQKENI. V lost 2 bases and J lost 3; bases outside the gene matches: 10. As DNA, the CDR3 is TGTGCCAGCTCACCAAAGTTTACGGGACAGGGCTACACTGAAGCTTTCTTT. Its protein product is CASSPKFTGQGYTEAFF.

The gene calls are TRBV9 and TRBJ2-2; 8 nucleotides match TRBD1. The length of the CDR3 is 17 residues. After removal of 3 bases from V and 2 bases from J, the junction contained 9 bases not matched to a gene. Germline CDR1 is SGDLS and CDR2 is YYNGEE. DNA of the CDR3: TGTGCCAGCAGCGGGATAGGGACAGGACGAAACACCGGGGAGCTGTTTTTT. Protein sequence: CASSGIGTGRNTGELFF.

Remarks on this clone: A junction end diverges from the germline sequence, so it may reflect a read error. This chain joins TRBV7-7 and TRBJ2-1, with a weak D call TRBD1 (7 bases). The CDR3 contains 16 residues. The germline CDR1 and CDR2 sequences are SSHAT and FNYEAQ (reference sequence). The CDR3 DNA reads TGTGCTAGCAGCTTAGGGGGGACAGACCCTTACAATGAGCAGTTCTTC. This sequence encodes CASSLGGTDPYNEQFF.

The V gene is TRBV11-1, the J gene TRBJ1-2, with 8 bases identical to TRBD1. CDR3 size: 19 residues. The V segment lost 2 bases and the J segment 7 bases; nucleotides outside the gene matches: 21. The germline V gene encodes CDR1 SGHAT and CDR2 FQDESV (reference sequence). CDR3 sequence: CASSLHAQWDRKTSFGYTF. The CDR3 DNA follows: TGTGCCAGCAGCTTACACGCTCAGTGGGACAGGAAAACTTCGTTTGGCTACACCTTC.

The table lists this clone with a few counts. The chain uses TRBV9 and TRBJ2-7, with a tentative D call TRBD1 (6 bases). V lost 0 bases and J 3 bases, leaving 16 bases between the germline ends. CDR1 and CDR2 from the germline V gene are SGDLS and YYNGEE. The CDR3 has 16 residues. The CDR3 sequence is CASSVASTGQSYEQYF. DNA for the CDR3: TGTGCCAGCAGCGTAGCCTCGACAGGACAAAGCTACGAGCAGTACTTC.

This chain connects TRBV5-1 to TRBJ1-3; 8 bases agree with TRBD1. J was trimmed by 2 bases and V by 4 bases; bases with no gene match: 8. This CDR3 is built from 16 residues. Germline-derived CDR1 and CDR2 are SGHRS and YFSETQ. In nucleotides, the CDR3 is TGCGCCAGCAGCGCCTTGAGACAGGGGCCTGGAAACACCATATATTTT. Translated, it gives CASSALRQGPGNTIYF.

In its sample, this clone was seen once. The DNA of the CDR3 is TGTGCCAGCAGCTTAAAGAGACATCGGGAGACCCAGTACTTC. This codes for CASSLKRHRETQYF. The chain uses TRBV11-1 and TRBJ2-5; D gene ambiguous. The CDR3 covers 14 residues. V was pared by 2 bases and J by 5 bases, with 12 bases between. The germline V gene encodes CDR1 SGHAT and CDR2 FQDESV (reference sequence).

Note on this clone: Germline is not matched at one junction end, which may reflect a read error. The J gene is TRBJ1-1, the V gene TRBV7-9; D remains ambiguous. Germline V gene sequence: CDR1 SEHNR, CDR2 FQNEAQ (reference sequence). The CDR3 consists of 16 residues. The CDR3: CSSSLEATRSVTEAFF. DNA for the CDR3: TGTTCCAGCAGCTTAGAGGCCACCAGGTCGGTCACTGAAGCTTTCTTT. Complete variable domain (other parts from reference TRBV7-9 and TRBJ1-1): DTGVSQNPRHKITKRGQNVTFRCDPISEHNRLYWYRQTLGQGPEFLTYFQNEAQLEKSRLLSDRFSAERPKGSFSTLEIQRTEQGDSAMYLCSSSLEATRSVTEAFFGQGTRLTVV.

The J gene is TRBJ2-1, the V gene TRBV19; weak D call: TRBD2 (5 bases). There are 14 residues in the CDR3. Trimming stripped 6 bases from V and 8 bases from J, with 17 bases between. The V gene's germline CDR1 is LNHDA and CDR2 SQIVND (reference sequence). The CDR3 region is CASSPTRGYDEQFF. CDR3 in DNA: TGTGCCAGTAGCCCCACACGAGGGTATGATGAGCAGTTCTTC. Drawing the rest from reference TRBV19 and TRBJ2-1, the complete variable domain is DGGITQSPKYLFRKEGQNVTLSCEQNLNHDAMYWYRQDPGQGLRLIYYSQIVNDFQKGDIAEGYSVSREKKESFPLTVTSAQKNPTAFYLCASSPTRGYDEQFFGPGTRLTVL.

The chain has TRBV19 and TRBJ2-3; 7 bases are shared with TRBD1. The trim removed 0 bases at V and 6 bases at J, leaving 9 bases unmatched. CDR1 and CDR2 from the germline V gene are LNHDA and SQIVND (reference sequence). The CDR3 spans 16 residues. The CDR3 sequence is CASSIDGRGTWDTQYF. The CDR3 bases are TGTGCCAGTAGTATAGACGGCAGGGGGACGTGGGATACGCAGTATTTT.

This clone has just a few counts. V is TRBV4-2 and J is TRBJ2-2; D not resolved. Trimming stripped 9 bases from V and 6 bases from J, with 14 bases between. Looked up from germline, CDR1 is LGHNA and CDR2 is YNFKEQ. CDR3 length equals 13 residues. CDR3: CARSFRRAGELFF. CDR3 DNA: TGTGCCAGAAGTTTTAGAAGAGCCGGGGAGCTGTTTTTT.

This clone showed up just once. This chain links TRBV5-1 with TRBJ2-3, with TRBD1 matching over 7 bases. V shed 6 bases and J 1 base; nucleotides not matched to a gene: 14. Germline V gene lookup returns CDR1 SGHRS and CDR2 YFSETQ. The CDR3 length is 17 residues. DNA for the CDR3: TGCGCCAGCACTCTTCAGGGGGTTGGTTTGGGCACAGATACGCAGTATTTT. Residues: CASTLQGVGLGTDTQYF.

This sequence joins TRBV7-8 and TRBJ2-7; 7 bases align to TRBD1. Germline assignment: CDR1 SGHVS and CDR2 FQNEAQ. The V and J ends lost 2 bases and 7 bases, in that order; junction bases with no gene match: 17. The CDR3 is made up of 17 amino acids. CDR3 residues: CASSLPRDRSPTGEQYF. The CDR3 region has the DNA TGTGCCAGCAGCTTACCCCGGGACAGAAGCCCTACGGGGGAGCAGTACTTC.

The chain is built from TRBV7-3 and TRBJ2-3; D gene ambiguous. Germline V gene lookup returns CDR1 SGHTA and CDR2 FQGTGA. The CDR3 is 13 amino acids. Trimming pared 4 bases from V and 0 bases from J, leaving 5 bases between. This CDR3 reads CASSSLSTDTQYF. CDR3 in DNA: TGTGCCAGCAGCTCCCTGAGCACAGATACGCAGTATTTT.

The chain carries TRBV6-5 and TRBJ2-7, with D possibly TRBD2 on 5 matching bases. Germline assignment: CDR1 MNHEY and CDR2 SVGAGI. The ends were cut back, 6 bases at V and 0 bases at J, with 12 bases in the middle. The CDR3 is 14 amino acids. This chain's CDR3 is CASSPRGSSYEQYF. The CDR3 DNA sequence: TGTGCCAGCAGCCCCCGGGGTAGCTCCTACGAGCAGTACTTC.

This chain uses TRBV5-8 with TRBJ2-7; 10 bases are shared with TRBD1. J gave up 5 bases and V 3 bases, and 8 bases lay outside the gene matches. This CDR3 contains 15 residues. Germline lookup yields CDR1 SGHTS and CDR2 YDEGEE. The CDR3 nucleotides are TGTGCCAGCAGCTGGAGGGGGACAGGGGTCGACGAGCAGTACTTC. This translates into CASSWRGTGVDEQYF.

The V gene is TRBV27, the J gene TRBJ2-2; D possibly corresponds to TRBD2 (5 bases). CDR1 and CDR2 (germline): MNHEY, SMNVEV (reference sequence). Trimming took off 5 bases at V and 7 bases at J, with 20 bases between the two ends. The CDR3 is made up of 16 amino acids. This CDR3 is CASSNLPGNLGGELFF. CDR3 sequence (DNA): TGTGCCAGCAGTAATCTTCCGGGAAATCTAGGCGGGGAGCTGTTTTTT.

Here the CDR3 DNA reads TGTGCCTGGAGTAAGTTAGGGACTAGATCCTACAATGAGCAGTTCTTC. This gives the protein CAWSKLGTRSYNEQFF. The chain has TRBV30 and TRBJ2-1, with 8 nucleotides matching TRBD2. V was pared by 2 bases and J by 1 base, with 7 bases of the junction left unmatched. The CDR3 has 16 amino acids. CDR1 is GTSNPN and CDR2 is SVGIG in the germline V gene (reference sequence).

The chain employs TRBV7-3 and TRBJ2-1; 14 bases match TRBD2. Germline V CDR1 and CDR2: SGHTA, FQGTGA. J was trimmed by 7 bases and V by 2 bases; bases with no gene match: 4. This CDR3 has 16 residues. The CDR3 DNA reads as TGTGCCAGCAGCTTATCGGGACTAGCGGGAGTGAATGAGCAGTTCTTC. Translating gives CASSLSGLAGVNEQFF.

This clone turned up a few times. The rearrangement links TRBV6-6 to TRBJ2-2; D call uncertain. Per the germline V gene, CDR1 is MNHNY and CDR2 is SVGAGI (reference sequence). CDR3 length: 11 amino acids. The V gene lost 7 bases and the J gene lost 5 bases, with 5 bases spanning the gap. The CDR3 DNA reads as TGTGCCAGCACCCCGACCGGGGAGCTGTTTTTT. Its translation is CASTPTGELFF.